The rows below give T cell receptor beta chains drawn from one sample of a study of type 1 and type 2 diabetes patients. TCRdb fed the multiplex PCR reads into MiXCR, producing one record per CDR3 protein. The data show fewer than 300,000 distinct CDR3 sequences, with 45% to 60% seen just once and roughly 13% held by the top ten. Material for sequencing was peripheral blood mononuclear cells (PBMCs). The receptors originated from a man aged 18 to 29 with type 2 diabetes. The CDR3 runs from the conserved cysteine through the conserved F or W. D genes are given only for firm matches. Where a row states a size, it is once, few, many or the class of an expanded clone; other rows omit it.

cdr3_aa cdr3_nt j_call clone_size d_call v_call
CASSGGEAFF TGTGCCAGTAGTGGTGGAGAAGCTTTCTTT TRBJ1-1 - - TRBV19
CASRWDSLNTEAFF TGTGCCAGCCGGTGGGACAGCCTGAACACTGAAGCTTTCTTT TRBJ1-1 - TRBD1 TRBV6-5
CASEVTEETQYF TGTGCCAGCGAGGTCACAGAAGAGACCCAGTACTTC TRBJ2-5 many - TRBV25-1
CASTQTRGRNTIYF TGTGCCAGCACCCAGACCAGGGGAAGAAACACCATATATTTT TRBJ1-3 - - TRBV7-6
CASTGTGPTGELFF TGTGCCAGCACCGGGACAGGACCCACCGGGGAGCTGTTTTTT TRBJ2-2 - TRBD1 TRBV25-1
CASSLNTGFVTEAFF TGTGCCAGCAGTCTAAACACAGGATTTGTCACTGAAGCTTTCTTT TRBJ1-1 - - TRBV27
CASSVFGSPFGNEQFF TGTGCCAGCAGCGTTTTCGGCAGCCCCTTCGGGAATGAGCAGTTCTTC TRBJ2-1 - - TRBV7-3
CASSLWLRGNEQFF TGCGCCAGCAGCTTGTGGCTAAGAGGAAATGAGCAGTTCTTC TRBJ2-1 once - TRBV5-1
CASSGGPGRGQETQYF TGCGCCAGCAGTGGGGGACCGGGACGTGGACAAGAGACCCAGTACTTC TRBJ2-5 - - TRBV10-1
CASSPTPGQRTDTQYF TGCGCCAGCAGCCCAACTCCGGGACAGCGCACAGATACGCAGTATTTT TRBJ2-3 - TRBD1 TRBV13
CASSQVENNEKLFF TGCGCCAGCAGCCAAGTGGAGAATAATGAAAAACTGTTTTTT TRBJ1-4 few - TRBV4-3
CATGGAEQFF TGTGCCACCGGGGGGGCTGAGCAGTTCTTC TRBJ2-1 - TRBD2 TRBV19
CASSPGLYSYEQYF TGTGCCAGCAGTCCGGGACTTTACTCCTACGAGCAGTACTTC TRBJ2-7 - - TRBV27
CATVGSRGRSYEQYF TGTGCCACCGTAGGGAGCCGAGGAAGGTCCTACGAGCAGTACTTC TRBJ2-7 - - TRBV2
CASRGTGANVLTF TGTGCCAGCAGGGGCACTGGGGCCAACGTCCTGACTTTC TRBJ2-6 - - TRBV27
CASSQTLVDYEQYF TGCGCCAGCAGCCAGACTCTGGTCGACTACGAGCAGTACTTC TRBJ2-7 few - TRBV4-1
CASSDPGTGLMAYEQYF TGTGCCAGCAGTGACCCCGGGACAGGGTTGATGGCCTACGAGCAGTACTTC TRBJ2-7 - TRBD1 TRBV2
CASRGGTEAFF TGTGCCAGTAGGGGAGGGACTGAAGCTTTCTTT TRBJ1-1 - - TRBV10-3
CASSELNQYF TGTGCCAGCAGTGAATTGAACCAGTACTTC TRBJ2-5 - - TRBV10-3
CASSIGTSGNYEQYF TGTGCCAGCAGCATCGGGACTAGCGGGAACTACGAGCAGTACTTC TRBJ2-7 few TRBD2 TRBV5-8
CASAAGTGSKSPYEQYF TGTGCCAGCGCGGCCGGGACAGGGTCGAAGAGTCCCTACGAGCAGTACTTC TRBJ2-7 - TRBD1 TRBV2
CASSQIGPGDEQFF TGTGCCAGCAGCCAGATAGGTCCAGGGGATGAGCAGTTCTTC TRBJ2-1 many - TRBV14
CASRSGSNYGYTF TGTGCCAGCAGGTCAGGGAGTAACTATGGCTACACCTTC TRBJ1-2 - - TRBV28
CASSPPTVSKTDTQYF TGTGCCAGCAGTCCGCCGACAGTTTCAAAAACAGATACGCAGTATTTT TRBJ2-3 - - TRBV28